This TCR beta chain was found in a study of shared clonotypes between healthy human individuals. Study in general: Aged 18 to 49, the donors were a couple of women and three men. Study conclusions and caveats: What naive subsets generally showed was a larger estimated richness than memory subsets showed. Investigators expected sequencing depth to affect clonotype sharing among donors.

There are 12 residues in the CDR3. The V gene's germline CDR1 is SGHRS and CDR2 YFSETQ. The V and J ends lost 1 base and 4 bases respectively, with 3 bases between them. Only in-frame clones appear in the TCRdb table, and some are missing; sequencing was by immunoSEQ multiplex PCR. In the table there are approximately 400,000 clones, around 96% of which are singletons. With respect to this clone: Its specificity is not known.

Sequenced input: memory CD8+ T cells sorted from blood. Sample subset: CD45RO+ cells pooled with CCR7-negative TemRA cells. The clonotype originates from a man aged 30 to 45 in good health. This chain uses TRBV5-1 with TRBJ1-3; the D is unclear. CDR3 amino acids: CASSLKGNTIYF. The CDR3 DNA reads as TGCGCCAGCAGCTTGAAGGGAAACACCATATATTTT.